Listed below are T cell receptor beta chains from one sample, sequenced in a study of memory CD4+ T cells and cytomegalovirus serostatus. The method was immunoSEQ multiplex PCR; TCRdb's version includes in-frame clones alone and lacks a portion of them. The repertoire holds 50,000 to 60,000 clones, with about 80% as singletons. The sample consisted of memory CD4+ T cells from blood. These receptors originate from an adult in good health and CMV-seropositive. Each CDR3 is given with its conserved first and last residue. The D gene is left open where the match is weak. Where a row states a size, it is once, few, many or the class of an expanded clone; other rows omit it.

j_call v_call d_call clone_size cdr3_aa cdr3_nt
TRBJ2-5 TRBV7-2 NA NA CASSLAGPTEETQYF TGTGCCAGCAGCTTAGCGGGGCCAACCGAAGAGACCCAGTACTTC
TRBJ2-7 TRBV18 NA once CASSPGRDYSYEQYF TGTGCCAGCTCACCCGGGCGAGATTACTCCTACGAGCAGTACTTC
TRBJ1-1 TRBV2 NA NA CASSEKGTEAFF TGTGCCAGCAGTGAAAAGGGGACTGAAGCTTTCTTT
TRBJ1-1 TRBV29-1 TRBD1 NA CSVLDRAGVREAFF TGCAGCGTTCTGGACAGGGCCGGGGTCCGCGAAGCTTTCTTT
TRBJ2-7 TRBV28 NA NA CASSSNFYEQYF TGTGCCAGCAGTTCCAACTTCTACGAGCAGTACTTC
TRBJ1-1 TRBV7-6 NA NA CASSPGQGNTEAFF TGTGCCAGCAGTCCCGGGCAGGGGAACACTGAAGCTTTCTTT
TRBJ2-5 TRBV11-2 TRBD1 once CASSRDREETQYF TGTGCCAGCAGCCGGGACAGGGAGGAGACCCAGTACTTC
TRBJ2-6 TRBV7-3 NA NA CASSLTPSGANVLTF TGTGCCAGCAGCTTAACGCCCTCTGGGGCCAACGTCCTGACTTTC
TRBJ2-2 TRBV28 TRBD1 NA CASSPAGQGAIGELFF TGTGCCAGCAGTCCCGCTGGACAGGGGGCTATCGGGGAGCTGTTTTTT
TRBJ2-5 TRBV5-8 TRBD1 NA CASSYDRAQEQYF TGTGCCAGCAGCTACGACAGGGCTCAAGAGCAGTACTTC
TRBJ1-1 TRBV7-9 NA NA CASSFLTEVRNTEAFF TGTGCCAGCAGCTTTCTTACGGAGGTTCGGAACACTGAAGCTTTCTTT
TRBJ2-5 TRBV2 NA NA CASHVGGSGETQYF TGTGCCAGCCACGTAGGGGGGTCGGGGGAGACCCAGTACTTC
TRBJ1-5 TRBV5-6 NA NA CASSSTTTATHQPQHF TGTGCCAGCAGCTCCACCACGACAGCTACCCATCAGCCCCAGCATTTT
TRBJ2-3 TRBV4-2 TRBD2 NA CASSQGSGGASTDTQYF TGTGCCAGCAGCCAAGGAAGCGGGGGGGCAAGCACAGATACGCAGTATTTT